This TCR beta chain was captured in a study of blood T cells in healthy people across ages. On this clonotype itself: The antigen is not known.

A sample-barcoded 5' primer and a J-beta primer mix were used in a second PCR of roughly 7 to 11 cycles. MiXCR was run by TCRdb on the 5' RACE reads, yielding one entry per CDR3 protein. The table shows fewer than 1 million distinct CDR3 sequences, with more than 40% occurring only once. The CDR3 is 12 residues long. CDR1 is DFQATT and CDR2 is SNEGSKA in the germline V gene (reference sequence). V lost 2 bases, J lost 4 bases, and 2 bases stayed unmatched. No fewer than 6 micrograms of total RNA were isolated from every sample. Study-wide results and limits: Changes seen in expanded clonotypes were possibly confounded by donor CMV status left unknown. TCR beta diversity was tightly associated with the proportion of naive T cells. Age showed a roughly linear inverse relationship with TCR beta diversity per million T cells.

The TCR originated in a man between 60 and 70 years old in good health. The chain joins TRBV20-1 to TRBJ2-7; the match to TRBD1 covers 7 bases. Sequenced sample: blood. In DNA, the CDR3 is TGCAGTGCTAGACGGACAGGTTACGAGCAGTACTTC. Protein: CSARRTGYEQYF.